This T cell receptor beta chain appears in the sequencing data of a study of cytomegalovirus exposure and HLA in healthy donors. Trimming removed 3 bases from V and 2 bases from J; junction bases left unmatched: 5. Germline V lookup: CDR1 SGHRS, CDR2 YFSETQ. The CDR3 has 15 residues. Use of 60 Vbeta and 13 Jbeta primers characterized the PCR. Assay used: immunoSEQ multiplex PCR; TCRdb lists only in-frame clones, some missing. The sample gives 100,000 to 150,000 clones, around three quarters of which show up once; 3% to 4.5% is in the top ten. A note on this clone: The antigen is unknown. The sample has other DNA sequences that encode this CDR3 too.

Study results and caveats: The HLA-A and HLA-B alleles of most subjects were reportedly predicted accurately from TCR beta sequences.

Specimen: PBMCs. The rearrangement joins TRBV5-1 to TRBJ1-3, with 7 bases fitting TRBD1. The sequence derives from a man aged 35 to 55 in good health and CMV-seronegative. This CDR3 reads CASSSTGDPGNTIYF. As DNA, the CDR3 is TGCGCCAGCAGCTCTACAGGGGATCCTGGAAACACCATATATTTT.